These 10 T cell receptor beta chains were all obtained from the same sample, sequenced in a study of CD8+ T cells in alopecia areata. Extraction and reverse transcription of RNA yielded cDNA as the sequencing template. The protocol was immunoSEQ multiplex PCR, while the TCRdb copy is restricted to in-frame clones and leaves out a portion. The top ten hold about a sixth of the sample, which has some 170,000 clones, roughly 50% seen once. The treatment here: oral pan-JAK inhibitor, 5-10 mg twice daily. Sequenced here: CD4+ T cells sorted from blood, sampled between weeks 55 and 65, from a patient treated with tofacitinib. The receptors shown here come from a human donor with alopecia areata.

This clone was counted between two and nine times. The chain has TRBV10-3 and TRBJ2-2, with D maybe TRBD1 (6 bases). This CDR3 has 14 residues. Trimming stripped 2 bases from V and 10 bases from J, with 14 bases between. Germline V CDR1 and CDR2: ENHRY, SYGVKD. The CDR3 coding sequence is TGTGCCATCAGTGAGGGGCAGGGGCTTGAGGAGCTGTTTTTT. Translation: CAISEGQGLEELFF.

The rearrangement links TRBV5-1 to TRBJ2-1, with 8 bases aligning to TRBD1. This CDR3 has 12 residues. Trimming removed 0 bases from V and 15 bases from J; junction bases left unmatched: 5. Germline lookup yields CDR1 SGHRS and CDR2 YFSETQ. The CDR3 is CASSLETGALFF. Written as DNA, the CDR3 is TGCGCCAGCAGCTTGGAGACAGGGGCTCTGTTCTTC.

CDR3 in DNA: TGCGCCAGCAGCCAAGACCCGAACACCGGGGAGCTGTTTTTT. Translating it yields CASSQDPNTGELFF. V and J are TRBV4-1 and TRBJ2-2; D is uncertain. The germline CDR1 and CDR2 sequences are MGHRA and YSYEKL. The CDR3 sequence is 14 residues long. V lost 0 bases and J 0 bases, leaving 2 bases between the germline ends.

This chain uses TRBV6-5 with TRBJ2-1; 7 bases fit TRBD2. Germline V lookup: CDR1 MNHEY, CDR2 SVGAGI. V gave up 4 bases and J gave up 13 bases; unmatched junction bases: 4. The CDR3 contains 11 residues. The CDR3 spells CASSSRLAQFF. The CDR3 bases are TGTGCCAGCAGTTCCCGACTAGCTCAGTTCTTC.

The chain links TRBV27 to TRBJ1-5; D uncertain. CDR1 MNHEY and CDR2 SMNVEV come from the germline V gene (reference sequence). With 3 bases removed from V and 3 bases from J, the gap between germline ends came to 3 bases. CDR3 size: 12 residues. The CDR3 nucleotides read TGTGCCAGCAGTTTCTACAATCAGCCCCAGCATTTT. Translated, it gives CASSFYNQPQHF.

CDR3 sequence (DNA): TGTGCCAGCTCGTTCTTGCCCGACGGGGAGACCCAGTACTTC. Protein sequence: CASSFLPDGETQYF. The chain joins TRBV2 to TRBJ2-5, with D hard to call. Trimming shortened V by 8 bases and J by 5 bases, and 18 bases separated the two germline ends. The CDR3 sequence is 14 residues long. CDR1 is SNHLY and CDR2 is FYNNEI in the germline V gene.

The table lists this clone with a few counts. The chain links TRBV6-5 to TRBJ1-2; D is perhaps TRBD1 (5 bases). This CDR3 contains 14 residues. Trimming stripped 7 bases from V and 4 bases from J, with 16 bases between. Germline V gene data show CDR1 as MNHEY and CDR2 as SVGAGI. The CDR3 coding sequence is TGTGCCAGCAAACTTCAGGGAGGACGCTATGGCTACACCTTC. It translates to CASKLQGGRYGYTF.

The chain uses TRBV23-1 and TRBJ1-2; possible D gene TRBD1, 5 bases. TRBV23-1 qualifies as an ORF whose function is uncertain. Trimming removed 0 bases at V and 8 bases at J, with 19 bases between. There are 16 residues in the CDR3. The CDR3 DNA reads TGCGCCAGCAGTCAATCTGGGGCAGGCCACACTACGGGCTACACCTTC. Protein: CASSQSGAGHTTGYTF.

The chain links TRBV10-3 to TRBJ1-4; the match to TRBD1 covers 7 bases. With 9 bases clipped from V and 8 bases from J, the junction kept 6 bases outside the gene matches. CDR1 is ENHRY, CDR2 SYGVKD, per germline. The CDR3 contains 12 residues. The CDR3 loop is CAISGTEEKLFF. CDR3 coding DNA: TGTGCCATTAGCGGGACAGAGGAAAAACTGTTTTTT.

The rearrangement links TRBV7-9 to TRBJ2-3; D uncertain. The germline CDR1 and CDR2 sequences are SEHNR and FQNEAQ (reference sequence). The length of the CDR3 is 13 residues. With 6 bases removed from V and 5 bases from J, the gap between germline ends came to 12 bases. The CDR3 protein is CASSDSGIDTQYF. CDR3 in DNA: TGTGCCAGCAGTGATTCAGGCATAGATACGCAGTATTTT.